This paragraph covers one T cell receptor beta chain sequence. The data stem from a study of control samples from healthy donors and cancer patients. TCRdb keeps only in-frame clones here, not all; method: immunoSEQ multiplex PCR. The table records fewer than 40,000 clones, 85% to 95% of them present only once. The CDR3 has 14 amino acids. CDR1 is SGHRS, CDR2 YFSETQ, per germline. V lost 0 bases and J 2 bases, leaving 9 bases between the germline ends. The receptor was isolated from a man aged 35 to 55 with colorectal cancer. Material for sequencing was PBMCs. The chain joins TRBV5-1 to TRBJ2-7, with D unresolved. The CDR3 DNA reads TGCGCCAGCAGCTTGGTCGTATCACCCTACGAGCAGTACTTC. Protein sequence: CASSLVVSPYEQYF.